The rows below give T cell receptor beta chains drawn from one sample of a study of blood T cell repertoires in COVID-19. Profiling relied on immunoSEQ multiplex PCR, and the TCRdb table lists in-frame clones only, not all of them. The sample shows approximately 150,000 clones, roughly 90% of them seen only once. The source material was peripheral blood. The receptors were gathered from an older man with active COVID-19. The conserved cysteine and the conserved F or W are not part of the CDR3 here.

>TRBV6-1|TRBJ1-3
ASSDQGAVGNTIY
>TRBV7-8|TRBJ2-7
ASSLGGLGYEQY
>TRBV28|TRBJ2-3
ASSFGGASTDTQY
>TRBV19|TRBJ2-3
ASSATGTSGTDTQY
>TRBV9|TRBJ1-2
ASSVDRGRNGYT
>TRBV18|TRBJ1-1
ASSPPEVRGWGAF
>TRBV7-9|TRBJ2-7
ASSLADRGLGDEQY
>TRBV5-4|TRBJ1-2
ASSLAAGAYGYT
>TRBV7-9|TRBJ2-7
ASSLVGQGFNEQY
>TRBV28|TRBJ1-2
ASSLWTGEDYGYT
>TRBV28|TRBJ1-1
ASSLPQGVRAF
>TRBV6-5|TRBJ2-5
ASSYSEDSQETQY
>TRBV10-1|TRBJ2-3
ASSESGGRAGGDTQY
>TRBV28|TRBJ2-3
ASSSSSTDTQY
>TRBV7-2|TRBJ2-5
ASSLAGDQETQY
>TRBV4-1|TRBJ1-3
ASSQDIEERNGNTIY
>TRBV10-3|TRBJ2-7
AISPGTTVYEQY
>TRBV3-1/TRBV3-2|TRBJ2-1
ASSQTQGGADEQF
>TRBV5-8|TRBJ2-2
ASSLGNTNTGELF
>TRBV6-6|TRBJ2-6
ASSRGTSGRGANVLT
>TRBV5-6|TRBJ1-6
ASSFTGGSPLH
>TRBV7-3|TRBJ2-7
ASSPSGSSYEQY
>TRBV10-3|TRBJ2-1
AISDGTAYNEQF
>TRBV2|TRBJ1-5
ASGPREGFRNQPQH
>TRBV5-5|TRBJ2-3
ASSRGLAGVDTQY
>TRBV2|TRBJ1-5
ASSAGPLEQPQH
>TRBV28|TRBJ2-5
ASSLGAGTYQETQY
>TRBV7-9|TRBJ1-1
ASSSDRGGTEAF
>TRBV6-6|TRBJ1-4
ASSFDGNEKLF
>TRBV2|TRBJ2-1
ASSVRLAGNEQF
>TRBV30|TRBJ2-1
AWSDRPAGSYNEQF
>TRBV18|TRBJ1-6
ASSQDSRSPLH
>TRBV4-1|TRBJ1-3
ASSQVQGVGNTIY
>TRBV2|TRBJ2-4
ASRPGTGTIQY
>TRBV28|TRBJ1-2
ASSVQQGAPGYT